What follows are 24 T cell receptor beta chains derived from one specimen sequenced in a study of a mutant IDH1 vaccine in newly diagnosed glioma. Produced via immunoSEQ multiplex PCR; TCRdb's table is partial and in-frame only. Of around 50,000 clones listed, around 90% are singletons. Time point given: week 5, during vaccination. Vaccination comprised doses that each held 300 ug of mutant IDH1 20-mer peptide, plus topical imiquimod. These TCRs are of unknown antigen specificity. The material sequenced was PBMCs, taken from a glioma patient whose treatment included an IDH1 peptide vaccine. The receptors were sampled from a woman aged 40 to 50 with glioma.

This clone was found once. The rearrangement uses TRBV7-9 and TRBJ2-2; D tentatively fits TRBD1 or TRBD2 (5 bases each). This CDR3 region has 14 residues. V gave up 8 bases and J gave up 2 bases, with 12 bases separating them. The germline gives CDR1 SEHNR, CDR2 FQNEAQ (reference sequence). CDR3 coding DNA: TGTGCCAGCGGATGGGACGAAAACACCGGGGAGCTGTTTTTT. It specifies CASGWDENTGELFF.

The chain has TRBV6-5 and TRBJ2-1, with D perhaps given as TRBD1 or TRBD2 (5 bases each). The CDR3 extends over 13 amino acids. V was shortened by 0 bases and J by 10 bases, with 10 bases between the two germline ends. The germline V gene encodes CDR1 MNHEY and CDR2 SVGAGI. The CDR3 nucleotides read TGTGCCAGCAGTTACTCGAAGGGACGAGAGCAGTTCTTC. This translates into CASSYSKGREQFF.

The rearrangement uses TRBV6-6 and TRBJ2-5, with a weak D call TRBD2 (5 bases). Trimming left V 5 bases short and J 4 bases short, with 14 bases between. The CDR3 loop spans 14 amino acids. Germline lookup yields CDR1 MNHNY and CDR2 SVGAGI (reference sequence). CDR3 sequence: CASSPMGRGETQYF. In DNA form, the CDR3 reads TGTGCCAGCAGTCCCATGGGGAGAGGAGAGACCCAGTACTTC.

The chain is built from TRBV5-6 and TRBJ2-5, with 14 bases fitting TRBD2. The junction had 4 bases not matched to a gene; V was cut back by 2 bases and J by 4 bases. CDR1 is SGHDT, CDR2 YYEEEE, per germline. There are 16 residues in the CDR3. CDR3 coding DNA: TGTGCCAGCAGCTTCCAAGGACTAGCGGGGGGAGAGACCCAGTACTTC. Its translation: CASSFQGLAGGETQYF.

The CDR3 bases are TGCGCCAGCAGAGAGGGGGCGGGTACTGAAGCTTTCTTT. Encoded protein: CASREGAGTEAFF. The chain joins TRBV5-1 to TRBJ1-1; TRBD1 agrees at 7 bases. This CDR3 is built from 13 residues. Germline V gives CDR1 SGHRS, CDR2 YFSETQ. V was clipped by 5 bases and J by 5 bases; unmatched bases: 6.

The chain employs TRBV5-1 and TRBJ2-1, with 8 bases fitting TRBD2. The CDR3 is 15 amino acids. V lost 0 bases to trimming and J lost 3 bases; unmatched junction nucleotides: 2. CDR1 and CDR2 (germline): SGHRS, YFSETQ. The CDR3 nucleotides read TGCGCCAGCAGCTTGGCGGGGGGGGGCTACAATGAGCAGTTCTTC. Protein product: CASSLAGGGYNEQFF.

DNA of the CDR3: TGTGCCAGCAGTTCCCACATGGCAGATACGCAGTATTTT. Protein sequence: CASSSHMADTQYF. The rearrangement joins TRBV27 to TRBJ2-3; D is unresolved. This CDR3 is 13 amino acids long. CDR1 MNHEY and CDR2 SMNVEV come from the germline V gene (reference sequence). The germline V and J ends were trimmed by 4 bases and 4 bases, with 9 bases remaining between them.

V and J are TRBV28 and TRBJ1-3; no clear D gene. Germline assignment: CDR1 MDHEN and CDR2 SYDVKM. Deletions cut 7 bases from V and 2 bases from J, with 3 bases between. This CDR3 spans 11 amino acids. Here the CDR3 reads CASTTGNTIYF. The CDR3 DNA sequence: TGTGCCAGCACAACTGGAAACACCATATATTTT.

The gene calls are TRBV10-3 and TRBJ1-1; no reliable D call. Trimming shortened V by 6 bases and J by 4 bases, and 12 bases separated the two germline ends. This CDR3 is 13 amino acids long. Germline CDR1 is ENHRY and CDR2 is SYGVKD. CDR3 coding DNA: TGTGCCATCAGCAAGTACGGCGGCACTGAAGCTTTCTTT. Translation: CAISKYGGTEAFF.

The genes are TRBV7-9 and TRBJ2-7, with D possibly TRBD1 on 6 matching bases. The CDR3 is 14 residues long. Per germline, CDR1 SEHNR and CDR2 FQNEAQ (reference sequence). Trimming shortened V by 8 bases and J by 3 bases, and 17 bases separated the two germline ends. This CDR3 is CASGDRTLDYEQYF. CDR3 coding DNA: TGTGCCAGCGGCGACAGGACCTTGGACTACGAGCAGTACTTC.

V is TRBV5-8 and J is TRBJ2-3; maybe TRBD2 (5 bases). Germline values: CDR1 SGHTS, CDR2 YDEGEE. Trimming left V 3 bases short and J 2 bases short, with 16 bases between. The CDR3 has 16 amino acids. CDR3 coding DNA: TGTGCCAGCAGCTCTGGGGAGCGGATAACCACAGATACGCAGTATTTT. Its protein product is CASSSGERITTDTQYF.

The V call is TRBV5-1, the J call TRBJ2-7; TRBD1 agrees at 9 bases. This CDR3 is 14 amino acids long. Trimming removed 4 bases from V and 2 bases from J; junction bases left unmatched: 4. Germline assignment: CDR1 SGHRS and CDR2 YFSETQ. CDR3 amino acids: CASSPTGGPYEQYF. In nucleotides, the CDR3 is TGCGCCAGCAGCCCGACAGGGGGGCCCTACGAGCAGTACTTC.

This chain uses TRBV6-5 with TRBJ2-7; 7 nucleotides match TRBD1. The CDR3 sequence is 13 residues long. With 8 bases clipped from V and 2 bases from J, the junction kept 6 bases outside the gene matches. Germline CDR1 reads MNHEY; CDR2 reads SVGAGI. The CDR3 sequence is CASGTEATYEQYF. In nucleotides, the CDR3 is TGTGCCAGCGGGACAGAGGCCACCTACGAGCAGTACTTC.

This clone was detected only once. The chain combines TRBV27 with TRBJ2-7; 11 nucleotides line up with TRBD2. Germline-derived CDR1 and CDR2 are MNHEY and SMNVEV (reference sequence). The V and J ends lost 3 bases and 0 bases, in that order; junction bases with no gene match: 4. The CDR3 has 16 residues. CDR3: CASSFSGGGSSYEQYF. CDR3 nucleotides: TGTGCCAGCAGTTTTAGCGGGGGGGGGAGCTCCTACGAGCAGTACTTC.

V and J are TRBV2 and TRBJ2-5; the D is unclear. V lost 3 bases and J lost 0, with 11 bases in between. Germline V gene lookup returns CDR1 SNHLY and CDR2 FYNNEI. The CDR3 totals 15 residues. In nucleotides, the CDR3 is TGTGCCAGCAGTGAGGCCGCAACCTACCAAGAGACCCAGTACTTC. Translation: CASSEAATYQETQYF.

The chain links TRBV9 to TRBJ2-3, with D perhaps TRBD1 or TRBD2 (5 bases each). The CDR3 runs 15 residues. V lost 1 base to trimming and J lost 2 bases, with 11 bases between them. Germline CDR1 reads SGDLS; CDR2 reads YYNGEE. CDR3 in DNA: TGTGCCAGCAGCGTAAGTGGGGGTTTCACAGATACGCAGTATTTT. Translated: CASSVSGGFTDTQYF.

The V and J genes are TRBV5-1 and TRBJ2-2; no clear D. The ends were cut back, 1 base at V and 1 base at J, with 5 bases in the middle. This CDR3 contains 14 residues. Looked up from germline, CDR1 is SGHRS and CDR2 is YFSETQ. The CDR3 loop reads CASSLLMNTGELFF. In nucleotides, the CDR3 is TGCGCCAGCAGCTTGCTAATGAACACCGGGGAGCTGTTTTTT.

The CDR3 nucleotides are TGCGCCAGCAGTCAAAGCTTCAGGGGTGGAACTGAAGCTTTCTTT. It is translated as CASSQSFRGGTEAFF. V gene TRBV4-3 combines with J gene TRBJ1-1, with D possibly matching TRBD1 (6 bases). Germline loops: CDR1 LGHNA, CDR2 YSLEER. The CDR3 totals 15 residues. With 6 bases removed from V and 5 bases from J, the gap between germline ends came to 19 bases.

The V gene is TRBV6-1, the J gene TRBJ2-5; D is perhaps TRBD1 or TRBD2 (5 bases each). Germline V gives CDR1 MNHNS, CDR2 SASEGT. Trimming left V 3 bases short and J 0 bases short, with 8 bases between. There are 14 residues in the CDR3. In DNA, the CDR3 is TGTGCCAGCAGTGACCGGGACCACCAAGAGACCCAGTACTTC. It codes for CASSDRDHQETQYF.

Here the CDR3 DNA reads TGTGCCAGCAGTCTAAGGACTAGCGGGGGGCCCTACAATGAGCAGTTCTTC. Translated, it gives CASSLRTSGGPYNEQFF. The chain has TRBV27 and TRBJ2-1; 14 bases align to TRBD2. The V gene end was trimmed by 5 bases and the J gene end by 2 bases; junction bases not matched to a gene: 5. CDR1 is MNHEY, CDR2 SMNVEV, per germline (reference sequence). The CDR3 totals 17 residues.

The chain employs TRBV15 and TRBJ2-2, with TRBD1 matching 10 bases. V gave up 10 bases and J gave up 4 bases; unmatched junction bases: 9. The CDR3 consists of 15 residues. The germline V gene has CDR1 LNHNV and CDR2 YYDKDF (reference sequence). The CDR3 is CAIRQGAQSTGELFF. Here the CDR3 DNA reads TGTGCCATACGACAGGGGGCGCAGAGCACCGGGGAGCTGTTTTTT.

V and J are TRBV4-1 and TRBJ2-3; the D is unclear. Germline values: CDR1 MGHRA, CDR2 YSYEKL. V lost 0 bases to trimming and J lost 4 bases, with 8 bases between them. This CDR3 has 14 residues. CDR3 sequence reads: CASSQDEVADTQYF. The CDR3 DNA sequence: TGCGCCAGCAGCCAAGATGAGGTTGCAGATACGCAGTATTTT.

V is TRBV11-2 and J is TRBJ2-1; 11 bases are a match to TRBD2. CDR3 length: 16 residues. Germline V lookup: CDR1 SGHAT, CDR2 FQNNGV. Trimming took 3 bases from V and 12 from J; bases not matched to a gene: 13. The CDR3: CASSFAPTSGIYWQFF. CDR3 coding DNA: TGTGCCAGCAGCTTCGCCCCGACTAGCGGGATATATTGGCAGTTCTTC.

The count of this clone is one. At one boundary the junction diverges from the germline segment, which might be a read error. The genes are TRBV11-2 and TRBJ2-3; unclear D gene. The CDR3 is made up of 13 amino acids. CDR1 is SGHAT and CDR2 is FQNNGV in the germline V gene. The CDR3 DNA follows: TGTGCCAGCAGCTTAGGACTCACAGCTACGCAGTATTTT. Translating gives CASSLGLTATQYF.